Listed below are T cell receptor beta chains from one sample, sequenced in a study of blood T cell repertoires in COVID-19. Clones were read by immunoSEQ multiplex PCR, and TCRdb kept only the in-frame ones, dropping some. The sample lists over 80,000 clones; 80% were seen once. Sequencing input: peripheral blood. The receptors were sampled from a woman between 65 and 79 years old with acute or convalescent COVID-19. Both conserved end residues are part of each CDR3. D genes are given only for firm matches. Clone size is shown for a subset of rows, as once, few, many or a class of expanded clone.

size,J,V,D,DNA,CDR3
NA,TRBJ1-6,TRBV6-5,NA,TGTGCCAGCAGTTTTGTTATAAATTCACCCCTCCACTTT,CASSFVINSPLHF
NA,TRBJ2-2,TRBV9,TRBD2,TGTGCCAGCAGCGTGGAGCGGGGGGGCTTCACCGGGGAGCTGTTTTTT,CASSVERGGFTGELFF
NA,TRBJ1-4,TRBV28,TRBD1,TGTGCCAGCAGTTTCAGGGGGCTTACTAATGAAAAACTGTTTTTT,CASSFRGLTNEKLFF
NA,TRBJ1-5,TRBV7-9,NA,TGTGCCAGCAGCCCCGGTAATAGCAATCAGCCCCAGCATTTT,CASSPGNSNQPQHF
few,TRBJ2-1,TRBV7-3,TRBD2,TGTGCCAGCAGCTGGACTAGCGGGAACCCCAATGAGCAGTTCTTC,CASSWTSGNPNEQFF
NA,TRBJ2-7,TRBV18,NA,TGTGCCAGCTCACCGGAGTCGTCGGGTCGAGACGAGCAGTACTTC,CASSPESSGRDEQYF
NA,TRBJ2-7,TRBV4-2,TRBD2,TGTGCCAGCAGCCAAGTTGGTAGCGGGGGTGTATACGAGCAGTACTTC,CASSQVGSGGVYEQYF
NA,TRBJ1-6,TRBV14,TRBD1,TGTGCCAGCAGCCAAGCGCAGGGGGCGAATTCACCCCTCCACTTT,CASSQAQGANSPLHF
NA,TRBJ2-7,TRBV23-1,NA,TGCGCCAGCAGTCTTCGTAAAGGACAAAATTTTAGCTCCTACGAGCAGTACTTC,CASSLRKGQNFSSYEQYF
NA,TRBJ1-2,TRBV5-1,NA,TGCGCCAGCAGCTTGGATGGGAGGGCGAGCTATGGCTACACCTTC,CASSLDGRASYGYTF
NA,TRBJ2-1,TRBV5-1,TRBD2,TGCGCCGCCGGGACTAGCGGTAGCAATGAGCAGTTCTTC,CAAGTSGSNEQFF
NA,TRBJ2-1,TRBV4-1,NA,TGCGCCAGTCCGGACAGACGTCGCTTTTACAATGAGCAGTTCTTC,CASPDRRRFYNEQFF
NA,TRBJ2-4,TRBV29-1,TRBD1,TGCAGCGTGGTGGACAGGGACATTCAGTACTTC,CSVVDRDIQYF
NA,TRBJ2-2,TRBV2,NA,TGTGCCAGCAAGTCGGACACGAACACCGGGGAGCTGTTTTTT,CASKSDTNTGELFF
NA,TRBJ2-7,TRBV3-1/TRBV3-2,TRBD2,TGTGCCAGCAGTCATTCCCCCCCTCTAGCGGGAGGGCCCTACGAGCAGTACTTC,CASSHSPPLAGGPYEQYF
NA,TRBJ1-4,TRBV7-2,NA,TGTGCCAGCAGCATTCCCGGGAGCGGAAAACTGTTTTTT,CASSIPGSGKLFF
NA,TRBJ2-3,TRBV5-4,TRBD2,TGTGCCAGCAGCTTACCTCCGGGGGGGCCCCTCACAGATACGCAGTATTTT,CASSLPPGGPLTDTQYF
once,TRBJ2-7,TRBV9,NA,TGTGCCAGCAGCGTAGAGCCTAGCAGAGGCTACGAGCAGTACTTC,CASSVEPSRGYEQYF
NA,TRBJ2-1,TRBV5-5,TRBD1,TGTGCCAGCAGCTTGGGGACAGGATCCAATGAGCAGTTCTTC,CASSLGTGSNEQFF
once,TRBJ1-4,TRBV6-1,NA,TGTGCCAGCAGTGAACAAAATGAAAAACTGTTTTTT,CASSEQNEKLFF
NA,TRBJ2-3,TRBV5-5,NA,TGTGCCAGCAGCTTCAGGGGCACGACAGATACGCAGTATTTT,CASSFRGTTDTQYF
NA,TRBJ1-2,TRBV13,NA,TGTGCCAGCAACCAGGTTAGGGGCGACTATGGCTACACCTTC,CASNQVRGDYGYTF
NA,TRBJ2-1,TRBV2,NA,TGTGCCAGCAGTGAAGCGGGGCAGGGTGAGCAGTTCTTC,CASSEAGQGEQFF
NA,TRBJ2-3,TRBV9,TRBD2,TGTGCCAGCAGCACCCGTAGGCTAGCGGGCACAGATACGCAGTATTTT,CASSTRRLAGTDTQYF
NA,TRBJ1-3,TRBV19,NA,TGTGCCAGTAGTTTGGGACTTAATATCGGAAACACCATATATTTT,CASSLGLNIGNTIYF
NA,TRBJ2-7,TRBV3-1/TRBV3-2,NA,TGTGCCAGCAGCCAAACACAGGGAGTTGGCGAGCAGTACTTC,CASSQTQGVGEQYF
NA,TRBJ1-1,TRBV4-1,NA,TGCGCCAGCAGCCAAGTCCCGCCAGGGGCCACTGAAGCTTTCTTT,CASSQVPPGATEAFF
NA,TRBJ1-5,TRBV7-2,TRBD1,TGTGCCAGCAGCCTAGACAGGGGCGAAAATCAGCCCCAGCATTTT,CASSLDRGENQPQHF
NA,TRBJ2-1,TRBV11-2,TRBD2,TGTGCCAGCAGCCGAGCTGGGACTAGCTCAAATGAGCAGTTCTTC,CASSRAGTSSNEQFF
NA,TRBJ2-7,TRBV3-1/TRBV3-2,NA,TGTGCCAGCAGCCAAGTAGGGGGGGCAAGGTACGAGCAGTACTTC,CASSQVGGARYEQYF
NA,TRBJ1-2,TRBV5-4,TRBD1,TGTGCCAGCAGCCTGGGACAGGGGGACTATGGCTACACCTTC,CASSLGQGDYGYTF
NA,TRBJ1-2,TRBV28,NA,TGTGCCAGCAGTTTATTGGCCAGTAACTATGGCTACACCTTC,CASSLLASNYGYTF
NA,TRBJ2-1,TRBV5-1,TRBD2,TGCGCCAGCAGCTGGGAACTAGCGGGGGGGAAGTTCTTC,CASSWELAGGKFF
NA,TRBJ1-2,TRBV7-9,TRBD1,TGTGCCAGCAGCTATTCCGGGACAGGGAACGGCTACACCTTC,CASSYSGTGNGYTF
NA,TRBJ1-5,TRBV6-5,NA,TGTGCCAGCAGACAGATTAATAGCAATCAGCCCCAGCATTTT,CASRQINSNQPQHF
NA,TRBJ2-5,TRBV24-1,NA,TGTGCCACCAGTGATTCCAGGCGGCCAGGGGGGCACCAAGAGACCCAGTACTTC,CATSDSRRPGGHQETQYF
few,TRBJ1-5,TRBV7-8,TRBD1,TGTGCCAGCCATCAGGGGGCTAGCAATCAGCCCCAGCATTTT,CASHQGASNQPQHF
NA,TRBJ1-1,TRBV6-1,NA,TGTGCCAGCAGTGAAGCCAGGGGTTTCACTGAAGCTTTCTTT,CASSEARGFTEAFF
once,TRBJ1-5,TRBV28,NA,TGTGCCAGCAGCCTTCCAGGGCAGCCCCAGCATTTT,CASSLPGQPQHF
NA,TRBJ1-5,TRBV20-1,NA,TGCAGTGCTAGTTTCGGGGGGGTCAATCAGCCCCAGCATTTT,CSASFGGVNQPQHF
NA,TRBJ2-3,TRBV21-1,NA,TGTGCCAGCAGCAAAGGCTGTAGGCTAGCGGGAGGGTTTGTCTCAGATACGCAGTATTTT,CASSKGCRLAGGFVSDTQYF
NA,TRBJ1-6,TRBV5-1,TRBD1,TGCGCCAGCAGCCCACAGGGGTCGGGTCATTCACCCCTCCACTTT,CASSPQGSGHSPLHF
NA,TRBJ2-3,TRBV9,NA,TGTGCCAGCAGCGTAGTGTGGGGGGGGCATGGAGATACGCAGTATTTT,CASSVVWGGHGDTQYF
NA,TRBJ1-2,TRBV28,TRBD1,TGTGCCAGCAGTCGGTGGACAGGGGATGGCTACACCTTC,CASSRWTGDGYTF
once,TRBJ1-2,TRBV5-5,NA,TGTGCCAGCAGCTTGTCAGGGTTTGGCTACACCTTC,CASSLSGFGYTF
NA,TRBJ2-5,TRBV28,TRBD2,TGTGCCAGCAGTTTAGCCACTACTAGCGGGGGATACCCAGAGACCCAGTACTTC,CASSLATTSGGYPETQYF
NA,TRBJ2-2,TRBV10-3,TRBD2,TGTGCCATCAGTGGGGGACTAGCGGACCCCGGGGAGCTGTTTTTT,CAISGGLADPGELFF
NA,TRBJ2-2,TRBV4-2,TRBD2,TGTGCCAGCAGCCCTTATAGCGGGGGGGCGAACACCGGGGAGCTGTTTTTT,CASSPYSGGANTGELFF
NA,TRBJ2-2,TRBV3-1/TRBV3-2,NA,TGTGCCAGCAGCGAGCTCGGGAACACCGGGGAGCTGTTTTTT,CASSELGNTGELFF
NA,TRBJ1-2,TRBV3-1/TRBV3-2,NA,TGTGCCAGCAGCCAAGAGCAGAGGGCTTCGTATGGCTACACCTTC,CASSQEQRASYGYTF
few,TRBJ2-3,TRBV7-3,TRBD2,TGTGCCAGCAGCCTTAGCGGGCGGGGCACAGATACGCAGTATTTT,CASSLSGRGTDTQYF
once,TRBJ2-1,TRBV7-3,NA,TGTGCCAGCAGCTCCCTACAGGGTACCTATGAGCAGTTCTTC,CASSSLQGTYEQFF
NA,TRBJ1-6,TRBV5-1,TRBD1,TGCGCCAGCAGCTTGCGGACAGGTTTATATAATTCACCCCTCCACTTT,CASSLRTGLYNSPLHF
NA,TRBJ1-1,TRBV25-1,NA,TGTGCCAGCAGTGAACCCATGAGGGACACTGAAGCTTTCTTT,CASSEPMRDTEAFF
NA,TRBJ2-7,TRBV28,TRBD2,TGTGCCAGCATTTCTAGCGGAGACTACGAGCAGTACTTC,CASISSGDYEQYF